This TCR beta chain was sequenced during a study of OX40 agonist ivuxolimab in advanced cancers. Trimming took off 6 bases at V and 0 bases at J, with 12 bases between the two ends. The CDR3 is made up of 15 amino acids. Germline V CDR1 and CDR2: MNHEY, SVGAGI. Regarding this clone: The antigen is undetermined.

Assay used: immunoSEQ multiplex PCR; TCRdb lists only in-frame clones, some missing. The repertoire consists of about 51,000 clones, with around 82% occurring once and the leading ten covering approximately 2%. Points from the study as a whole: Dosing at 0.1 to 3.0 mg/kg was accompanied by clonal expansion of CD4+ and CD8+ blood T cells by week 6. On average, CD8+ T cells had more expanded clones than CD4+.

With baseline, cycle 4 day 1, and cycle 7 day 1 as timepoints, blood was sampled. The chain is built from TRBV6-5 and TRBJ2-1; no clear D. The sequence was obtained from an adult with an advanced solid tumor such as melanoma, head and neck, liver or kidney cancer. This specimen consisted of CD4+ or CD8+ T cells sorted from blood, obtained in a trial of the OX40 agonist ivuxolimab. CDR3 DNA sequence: TGTGCCAGCAGCCTCAAGTGGAGCTCCTACAATGAGCAGTTCTTC. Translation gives CASSLKWSSYNEQFF.